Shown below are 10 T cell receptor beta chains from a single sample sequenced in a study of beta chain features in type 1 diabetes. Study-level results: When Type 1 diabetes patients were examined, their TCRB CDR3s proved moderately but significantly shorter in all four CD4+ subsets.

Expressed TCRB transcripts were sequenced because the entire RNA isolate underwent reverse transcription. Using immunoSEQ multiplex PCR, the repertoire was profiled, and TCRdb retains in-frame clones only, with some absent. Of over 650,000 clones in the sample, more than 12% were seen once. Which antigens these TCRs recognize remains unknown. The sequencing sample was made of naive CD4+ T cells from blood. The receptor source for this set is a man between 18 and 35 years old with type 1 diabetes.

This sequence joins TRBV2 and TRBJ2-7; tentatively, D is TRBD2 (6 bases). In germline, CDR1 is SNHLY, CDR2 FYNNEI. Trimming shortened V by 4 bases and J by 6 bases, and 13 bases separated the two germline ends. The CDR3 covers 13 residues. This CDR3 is CASSAGGMTEQYF. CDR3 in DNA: TGTGCCAGCAGTGCTGGCGGGATGACCGAGCAGTACTTC.

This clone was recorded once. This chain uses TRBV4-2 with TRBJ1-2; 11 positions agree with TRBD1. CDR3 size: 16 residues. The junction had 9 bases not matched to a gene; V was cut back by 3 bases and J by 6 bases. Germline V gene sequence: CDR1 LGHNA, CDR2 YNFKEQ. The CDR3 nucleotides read TGTGCCAGCAGCCAGGACGGGACAGGGGGAGGCGATGGCTACACCTTC. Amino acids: CASSQDGTGGGDGYTF.

CDR3 DNA: TGTGCCAGCAGCCGAACGAATGGGAATCAGCCCCAGCATTTT. It is translated as CASSRTNGNQPQHF. The chain recombines TRBV7-2 with TRBJ1-5; D remains unclear. Germline V gene sequence: CDR1 SGHTA, CDR2 FQGNSA. The V gene lost 5 bases and the J gene lost 4 bases, with 12 bases spanning the gap. This CDR3 has 14 residues.

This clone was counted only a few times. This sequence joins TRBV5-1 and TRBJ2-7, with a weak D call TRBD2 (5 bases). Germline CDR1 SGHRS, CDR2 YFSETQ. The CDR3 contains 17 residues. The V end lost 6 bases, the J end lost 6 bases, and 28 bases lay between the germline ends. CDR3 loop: CASTHWTAGDRGVEQYF. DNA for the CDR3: TGCGCCAGCACCCACTGGACCGCCGGCGATCGGGGAGTCGAGCAGTACTTC. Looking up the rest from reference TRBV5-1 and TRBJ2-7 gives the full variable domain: KAGVTQTPRYLIKTRGQQVTLSCSPISGHRSVSWYQQTPGQGLQFLFEYFSETQRNKGNFPGRFSGRQFSNSRSEMNVSTLELGDSALYLCASTHWTAGDRGVEQYFGPGTRLTVT.

CDR3 sequence (DNA): TGTGCCAGCAGAAGCCGGGGGGACAATGAGCAGTTCTTC. Translating gives CASRSRGDNEQFF. The genes are TRBV7-2 and TRBJ2-1, with TRBD2 matching 7 bases. The CDR3 has 13 amino acids. Germline V gene data show CDR1 as SGHTA and CDR2 as FQGNSA. The trim removed 6 bases at V and 5 bases at J, leaving 4 bases unmatched.

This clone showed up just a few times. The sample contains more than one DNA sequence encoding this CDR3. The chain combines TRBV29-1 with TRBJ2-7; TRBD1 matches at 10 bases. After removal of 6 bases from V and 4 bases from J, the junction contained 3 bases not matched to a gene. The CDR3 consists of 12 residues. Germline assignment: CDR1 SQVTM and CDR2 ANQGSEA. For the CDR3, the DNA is TGCAGCGTCGGACAGGGGGGTTACGAGCAGTACTTC. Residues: CSVGQGGYEQYF.

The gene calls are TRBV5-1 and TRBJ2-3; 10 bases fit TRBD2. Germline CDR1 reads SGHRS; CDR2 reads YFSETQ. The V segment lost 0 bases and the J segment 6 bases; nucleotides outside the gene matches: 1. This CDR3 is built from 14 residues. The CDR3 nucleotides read TGCGCCAGCAGCTTGGAGGGACTAGCGGATACGCAGTATTTT. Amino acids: CASSLEGLADTQYF.

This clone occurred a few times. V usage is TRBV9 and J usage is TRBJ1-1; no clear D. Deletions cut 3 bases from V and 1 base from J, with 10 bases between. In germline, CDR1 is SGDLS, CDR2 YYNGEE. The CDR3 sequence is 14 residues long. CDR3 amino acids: CASSGTATNTEAFF. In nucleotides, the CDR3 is TGTGCCAGCAGCGGAACAGCGACGAACACTGAAGCTTTCTTT.

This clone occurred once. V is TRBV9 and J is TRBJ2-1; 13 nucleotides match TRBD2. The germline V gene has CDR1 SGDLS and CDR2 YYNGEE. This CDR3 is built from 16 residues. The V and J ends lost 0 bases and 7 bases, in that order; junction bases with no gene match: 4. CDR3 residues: CASSVAGTSGTNEQFF. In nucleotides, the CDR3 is TGTGCCAGCAGCGTAGCCGGGACTAGCGGGACGAATGAGCAGTTCTTC.

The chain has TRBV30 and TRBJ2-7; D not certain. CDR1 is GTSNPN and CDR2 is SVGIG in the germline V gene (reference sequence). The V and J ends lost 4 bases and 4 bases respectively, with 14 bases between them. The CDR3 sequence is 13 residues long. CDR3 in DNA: TGTGCCTGGATCTCTCCCCGAGCTTACGAGCAGTACTTC. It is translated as CAWISPRAYEQYF.